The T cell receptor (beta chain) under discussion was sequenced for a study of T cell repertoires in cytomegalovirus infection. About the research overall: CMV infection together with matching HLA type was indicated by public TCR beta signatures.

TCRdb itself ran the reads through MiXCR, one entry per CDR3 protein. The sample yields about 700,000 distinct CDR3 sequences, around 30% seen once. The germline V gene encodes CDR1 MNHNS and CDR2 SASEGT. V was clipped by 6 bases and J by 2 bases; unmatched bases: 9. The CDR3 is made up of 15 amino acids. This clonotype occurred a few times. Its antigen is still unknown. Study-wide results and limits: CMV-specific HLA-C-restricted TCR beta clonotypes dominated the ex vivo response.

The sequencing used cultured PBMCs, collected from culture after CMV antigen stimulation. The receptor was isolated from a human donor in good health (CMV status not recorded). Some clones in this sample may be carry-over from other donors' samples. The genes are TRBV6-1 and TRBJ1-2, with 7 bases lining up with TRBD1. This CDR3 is CASSLPSGQNYGYTF. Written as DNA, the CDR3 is TGTGCCAGCAGCCTACCATCGGGACAGAACTATGGCTACACCTTC.